This entry features one T cell receptor beta chain sequence. This sample was taken from a study of blood T cell repertoires in COVID-19. Study details: From T cells, B-cell-depleted T cells, or PBMCs came the material, which was cDNA or gDNA.

Trimming took 4 bases from V and 0 from J, leaving 10 bases between them. The CDR3 length is 14 residues. Germline CDR1 is SGDLS and CDR2 is YYNGEE. The protocol was immunoSEQ multiplex PCR, while the TCRdb copy is restricted to in-frame clones and leaves out a portion. The sample shows hundreds of thousands of clones, 86% of them seen only once. Participants were aged roughly 18 to 90 years from approximately 24 US areas. Cohort assignment relied on participant-reported clinical history. Donors of Cohort 3 who recovered were those that had two negative PCRs, clearance, or symptom resolution. The sample comprised PBMCs or T cells enriched from blood (not recorded which). This sequence joins TRBV9 and TRBJ1-1, with TRBD1 as a possible D gene (6 bases). This receptor was identified in a woman aged 45-65 years who had recovered from COVID-19. The CDR3 nucleotides are TGTGCCAGCAGCACTACAGGGATGAACACTGAAGCTTTCTTT. Its protein is CASSTTGMNTEAFF. Combining the CDR3 with reference TRBV9 and TRBJ1-1 gives the whole variable domain DSGVTQTPKHLITATGQRVTLRCSPRSGDLSVYWYQQSLDQGLQFLIQYYNGEERAKGNILERFSAQQFPDLHSELNLSSLELGDSALYFCASSTTGMNTEAFFGQGTRLTVV.